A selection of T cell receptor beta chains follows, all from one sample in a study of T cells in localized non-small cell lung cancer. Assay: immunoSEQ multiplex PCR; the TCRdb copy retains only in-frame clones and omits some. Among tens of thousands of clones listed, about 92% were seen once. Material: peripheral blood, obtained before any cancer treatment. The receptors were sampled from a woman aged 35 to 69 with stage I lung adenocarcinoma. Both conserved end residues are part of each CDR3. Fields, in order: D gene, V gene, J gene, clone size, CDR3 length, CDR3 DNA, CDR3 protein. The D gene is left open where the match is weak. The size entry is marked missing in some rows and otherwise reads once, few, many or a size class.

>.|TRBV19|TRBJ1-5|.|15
TGTGCCAGTAGTTACCAGGGCGGTAGCAATCAGCCCCAGCATTTT
CASSYQGGSNQPQHF
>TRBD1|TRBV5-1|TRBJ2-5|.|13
TGCGCCAGCAGCTGGGACAGGGTTGAGACCCAGTACTTC
CASSWDRVETQYF
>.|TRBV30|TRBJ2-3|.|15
TGTGCCTGGAGTGCCGGGGACTCCCCCACAGATACGCAGTATTTT
CAWSAGDSPTDTQYF
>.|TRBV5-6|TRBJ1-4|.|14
TGTGCCAGCAGCTTGGAGGGTAATAATGAAAAACTGTTTTTT
CASSLEGNNEKLFF
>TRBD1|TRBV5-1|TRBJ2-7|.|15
TGCGCCAGCAGATTTGGGGACAGAGAATCCTACGAGCAGTACTTC
CASRFGDRESYEQYF
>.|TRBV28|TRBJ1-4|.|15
TGTGCCAGCCGCAACCCCGGGGGGATTAATGAAAAACTGTTTTTT
CASRNPGGINEKLFF
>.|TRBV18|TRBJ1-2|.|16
TGTGCCAGCTCACCACGAGCTCTACCGACGGACTATGGCTACACCTTC
CASSPRALPTDYGYTF
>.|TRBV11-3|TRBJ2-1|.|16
TGTGCCAGCAGTCCTGCCGGTGGGGGAGATACAAATGAGCAGTTCTTC
CASSPAGGGDTNEQFF
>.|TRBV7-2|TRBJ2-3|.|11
TGTGCCAGCAGCCCGAGAGATACGCAGTATTTT
CASSPRDTQYF
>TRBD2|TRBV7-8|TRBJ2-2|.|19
TGTGCCAGCAGCGTATTCGGCGCTAGCGGGGGGCGGAACACCGGGGAGCTGTTTTTT
CASSVFGASGGRNTGELFF
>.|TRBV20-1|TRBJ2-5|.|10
TGCAGTGCCTTGGTTGAGACCCAGTACTTC
CSALVETQYF
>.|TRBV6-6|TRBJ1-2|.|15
TGTGCCAGCAGGGATCAGGTTGGGGGTATAGGTGGCTACACCTTC
CASRDQVGGIGGYTF
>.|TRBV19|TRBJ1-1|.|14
TGTGCCAGTAGTAGCGGTCGGGGACACACTGAAGCTTTCTTT
CASSSGRGHTEAFF
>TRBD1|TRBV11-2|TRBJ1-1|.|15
TGTGCCAGCAGCCTTCCGGGACAGGGGGCGGCTGAAGCTTTCTTT
CASSLPGQGAAEAFF
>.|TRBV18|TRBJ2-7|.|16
TGTGCCAGCTCACGCACCGAAGGGCCGCCTTCCTACGAGCAGTACTTC
CASSRTEGPPSYEQYF
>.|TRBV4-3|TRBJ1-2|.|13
TGCGCCAGCAGCCAAGAACGTCGTGATGGCTACACCTTC
CASSQERRDGYTF
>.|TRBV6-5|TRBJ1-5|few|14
TGTGTTTCCGGGGGGGGACATAGCAATCAGCCCCAGCATTTT
CVSGGGHSNQPQHF
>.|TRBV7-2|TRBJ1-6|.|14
TGTGCCAGCAGCTTGAAGACCGGGGGGTCACCCCTCCACTTT
CASSLKTGGSPLHF
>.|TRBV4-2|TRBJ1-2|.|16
TGTGCCAGCAGCCAAGATCTCGGACAGTCTAACTATGGCTACACCTTC
CASSQDLGQSNYGYTF
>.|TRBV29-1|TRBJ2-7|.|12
TGCAGCGTTGCAACTACCTCCTACGAGCAGTACTTC
CSVATTSYEQYF
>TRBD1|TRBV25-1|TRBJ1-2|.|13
TGTGCCAGCAGTGCACAGGGGCTCCATGGCTACACCTTC
CASSAQGLHGYTF
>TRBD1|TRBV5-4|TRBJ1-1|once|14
TGTGCCAGCTCCGGGAGACAGGGTTTCACTGAAGCTTTCTTT
CASSGRQGFTEAFF
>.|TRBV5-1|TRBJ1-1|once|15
TGCGCCAGCAGCTTGTCCGGGACGCTGAACACTGAAGCTTTCTTT
CASSLSGTLNTEAFF
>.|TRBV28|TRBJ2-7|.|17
TGTGCCAGCAGTTTAAACGGAGTTGGTCCCCATCCCTACGAGCAGTACTTC
CASSLNGVGPHPYEQYF
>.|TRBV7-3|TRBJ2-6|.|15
TGTGCCAGCAGCGCTCGACAGGCTGGGGCCAACGTCCTGACTTTC
CASSARQAGANVLTF
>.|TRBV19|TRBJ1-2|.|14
TGTGCCAGTAGTACCCTCATGGTAGGCTATGGCTACACCTTC
CASSTLMVGYGYTF
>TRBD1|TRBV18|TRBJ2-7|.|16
TGTGCCAGCTCACCGAAGGGGACAGGGGATTTCAGCGAGCAGTACTTC
CASSPKGTGDFSEQYF
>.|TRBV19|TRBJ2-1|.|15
TGTGCCAGTAGTATTGCGGTAGCGGCATACAATGAGCAGTTCTTC
CASSIAVAAYNEQFF
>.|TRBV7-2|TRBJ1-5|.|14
TGTGCCAGCAGCGACGGACATAGCAATCAGCCCCAGCATTTT
CASSDGHSNQPQHF
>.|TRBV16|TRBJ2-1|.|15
TGTGCCAGCAGCCAGCAGACCGGGACCCAAAATGAGCAGTTCTTC
CASSQQTGTQNEQFF
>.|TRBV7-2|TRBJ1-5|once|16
TGTGCCAGCAGCTTAGGGCAGGCGGTGAACAATCAGCCCCAGCATTTT
CASSLGQAVNNQPQHF
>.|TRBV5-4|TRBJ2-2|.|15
TGTGCCAGCAGCCCGGACACCCGCACCGCCCGGGAGCTGTTTTTT
CASSPDTRTARELFF
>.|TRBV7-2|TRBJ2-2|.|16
TGTGCCAGCAGCTTAGTCGGGCAGGGTCGCACCGGGGAGCTGTTTTTT
CASSLVGQGRTGELFF
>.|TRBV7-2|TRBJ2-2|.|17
TGTGCCAGCTTTTTCCCTAGAGGCGGCCGGCACACCGGGGAGCTGTTTTTT
CASFFPRGGRHTGELFF
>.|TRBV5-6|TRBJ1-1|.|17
TGTGCCAGCAGCTTGGACCAGGGGCTCATGCCGAACACTGAAGCTTTCTTT
CASSLDQGLMPNTEAFF
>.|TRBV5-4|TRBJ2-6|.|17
TGTGCCAGCAGCTTGTCGGGGGGCGCTTCCGGGGCCAACGTCCTGACTTTC
CASSLSGGASGANVLTF
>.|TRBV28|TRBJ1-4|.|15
TGTGCCAGCAGTTCCCTCCCCGGACCGCCAGGAAAACTGTTTTTT
CASSSLPGPPGKLFF
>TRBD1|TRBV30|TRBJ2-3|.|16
TGTGCCTCCTACCGGGACAGCCGGTCTGGGGCAGATACGCAGTATTTT
CASYRDSRSGADTQYF
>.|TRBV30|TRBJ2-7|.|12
TGTGCCTGGAGTAGCAGCCCGCGCGAGCAGTACTTC
CAWSSSPREQYF
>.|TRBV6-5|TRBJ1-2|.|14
TGTGCCAGCAGTTACGGTCAGGGAGTAGGTGGCTACACCTTC
CASSYGQGVGGYTF
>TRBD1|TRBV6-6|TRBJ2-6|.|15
TGTGCCACCAACAGGGGTGGATCTGGGGCCAACGTCCTGACTTTC
CATNRGGSGANVLTF
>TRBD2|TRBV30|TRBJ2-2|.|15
TGTGCCTGGAAGGGGACTAGCGGGGCTGGGGGGGAGCTGTTTTTT
CAWKGTSGAGGELFF
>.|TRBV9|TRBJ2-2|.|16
TGTGCCAGCAGCGGATACGGGGGGCTTAACACCGGGGAGCTGTTTTTT
CASSGYGGLNTGELFF
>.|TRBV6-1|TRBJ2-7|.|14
TGTGCCAGCAGTCAGACTAGTTTTAGATACGAGCAGTACTTC
CASSQTSFRYEQYF
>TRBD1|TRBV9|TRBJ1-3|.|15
TGTGCCAGCAGCGCGGGACAGGGACGAGGAAACACCATATATTTT
CASSAGQGRGNTIYF
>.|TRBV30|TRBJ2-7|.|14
TGTGCCTGGAGTAAAACGACAGGGAGGGCACCGCAGTACTTC
CAWSKTTGRAPQYF
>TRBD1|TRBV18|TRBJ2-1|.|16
TGTGCCAGCTCACCACTTTTCGACAGGGGGCGAAATGAGCAGTTCTTC
CASSPLFDRGRNEQFF
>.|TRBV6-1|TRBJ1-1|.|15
TGTGCCAGCAGTGAACCCTCCGACTGGGATACTGAAGCTTTCTTT
CASSEPSDWDTEAFF
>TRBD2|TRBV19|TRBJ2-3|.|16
TGTGCCAGTAGCCGTCTAGCGGGGGGCGGAGGAGATACGCAGTATTTT
CASSRLAGGGGDTQYF
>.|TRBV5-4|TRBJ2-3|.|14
TGTGCCAGCAGGGAGGGGGGCCGGACAGATACGCAGTATTTT
CASREGGRTDTQYF
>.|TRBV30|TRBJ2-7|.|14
TGTGCCTGGAGTGTACAAGAGACAGCCTTGGGGCAGTACTTC
CAWSVQETALGQYF
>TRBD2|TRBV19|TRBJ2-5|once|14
TGTGCCAGTCGAAGCGGGGATTACGATGTGACCCAGTACTTC
CASRSGDYDVTQYF
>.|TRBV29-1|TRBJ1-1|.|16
TGCAGCGTTTTCCTACGGACTCGATTGGGGGGCACTGAAGCTTTCTTT
CSVFLRTRLGGTEAFF
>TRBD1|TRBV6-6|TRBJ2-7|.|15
TGTGCCAGCAGCCCGGCGACAGGGAGCTCCTACGAGCAGTACTTC
CASSPATGSSYEQYF
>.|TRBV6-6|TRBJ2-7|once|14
TGTGCCAGCAGTTACTCGTCAGAATCCTACGAGCAGTACTTC
CASSYSSESYEQYF
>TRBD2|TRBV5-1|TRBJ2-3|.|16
TGCGCCAGCAGCTTGGCCAGCGGGGGGGCCTCAGATACGCAGTATTTT
CASSLASGGASDTQYF
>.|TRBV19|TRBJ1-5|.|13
TGTGCCAGTGGGGGGGCGCGGGGACAGCCCCAGCATTTT
CASGGARGQPQHF
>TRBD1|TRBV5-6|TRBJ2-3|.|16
TGTGCCAGCAGCTTTGGGGGGACAGGGGGCTTGGATACGCAGTATTTT
CASSFGGTGGLDTQYF
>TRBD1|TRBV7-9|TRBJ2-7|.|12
TGTGCCAGCAGCCAACAGGGGTACGAGCAGTACTTC
CASSQQGYEQYF
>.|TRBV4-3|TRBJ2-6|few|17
TGCGCCAGCAGCCAAGCCGGACCTAGCTCTGGGGCCAACGTCCTGACTTTC
CASSQAGPSSGANVLTF